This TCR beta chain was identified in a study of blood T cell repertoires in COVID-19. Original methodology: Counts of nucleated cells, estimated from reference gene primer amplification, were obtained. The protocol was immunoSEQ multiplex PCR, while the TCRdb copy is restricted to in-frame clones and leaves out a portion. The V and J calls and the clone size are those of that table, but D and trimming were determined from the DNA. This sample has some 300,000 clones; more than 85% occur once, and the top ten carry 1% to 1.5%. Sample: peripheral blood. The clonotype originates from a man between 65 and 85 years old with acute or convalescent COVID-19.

The CDR3 sequence: CASSPNFGGSDTQYF. CDR3 DNA sequence: TGTGCCAGCAGCCCGAACTTTGGGGGGTCAGATACGCAGTATTTT. The rearrangement links TRBV11-2 to TRBJ2-3; a possible D gene is TRBD2 (6 bases). Trimming took off 5 bases at V and 4 bases at J, with 16 bases between the two ends. The CDR3 runs to 15 residues. Per the germline V gene, CDR1 is SGHAT and CDR2 is FQNNGV.